The 18 T cell receptor beta chains in this list originate from one sample, sequenced in a study of blood T cell repertoires in COVID-19. Clones were read by immunoSEQ multiplex PCR, and TCRdb kept only the in-frame ones, dropping some. The repertoire holds about 430,000 clones, with over 75% as singletons. Sequenced: PBMCs or T cells enriched from blood (not recorded which). The receptors derive from a woman younger than 30 who had been exposed to COVID-19.

The chain couples TRBV6-6 to TRBJ2-3; 8 bases are shared with TRBD1. Trimming cost V 8 bases and J 4 bases; bases outside gene matches: 14. CDR3 length: 16 residues. Germline CDR1 reads MNHNY; CDR2 reads SVGAGI (reference sequence). The CDR3 DNA reads TGTGCCAGCCCCCCAGATATCGGACAGGGAGCAGATACGCAGTATTTT. Translating it yields CASPPDIGQGADTQYF.

The rearrangement links TRBV2 to TRBJ2-7; TRBD1 agrees at 8 bases. CDR1 is SNHLY and CDR2 is FYNNEI in the germline V gene. J gave up 6 bases and V 6 bases, and 7 bases lay outside the gene matches. The length of the CDR3 is 13 residues. The CDR3 region has the DNA TGTGCCAGCAGCGCCGGGACAGGTCCCGAGCAGTACTTC. Translating gives CASSAGTGPEQYF.

CDR3 sequence reads: CASSQTSGVAYEQYF. The CDR3 nucleotides are TGCGCCAGCAGCCAAACTAGCGGGGTAGCCTACGAGCAGTACTTC. The chain is built from TRBV4-3 and TRBJ2-7; 10 positions match TRBD2. CDR3 length: 15 amino acids. Per the germline V gene, CDR1 is LGHNA and CDR2 is YSLEER. The V segment lost 2 bases and the J segment 2 bases; nucleotides outside the gene matches: 3.

The V call is TRBV27, the J call TRBJ1-1, with unresolved D. Germline-derived CDR1 and CDR2 are MNHEY and SMNVEV (reference sequence). Trimming removed 6 bases from V and 0 bases from J, with 14 bases in between. This CDR3 contains 15 residues. In DNA form, the CDR3 reads TGTGCCAGCAGACCAACCCAGGCAGTGAACACTGAAGCTTTCTTT. Translating it yields CASRPTQAVNTEAFF.

In this sample, this clone turned up once. This chain links TRBV11-2 with TRBJ1-2; D ambiguous. This CDR3 is built from 14 residues. Germline lookup yields CDR1 SGHAT and CDR2 FQNNGV. V lost 3 bases and J 1 base, leaving 9 bases between the germline ends. CDR3 in amino acids: CASSFQQSNYGYTF. The CDR3 coding sequence is TGTGCCAGCAGCTTCCAACAGAGTAACTATGGCTACACCTTC.

In nucleotides, the CDR3 is TGTGCCAGCAGCCAAGTTCCAAATGGAAACACCATATATTTT. The encoded protein is CASSQVPNGNTIYF. The chain links TRBV4-2 to TRBJ1-3, with D uncertain. The CDR3 length is 14 residues. V gave up 1 base and J gave up 3 bases, with 7 bases separating them. CDR1 is LGHNA, CDR2 YNFKEQ, per germline.

This clone has more than one count but fewer than ten. This chain uses TRBV5-1 with TRBJ2-3, with 8 bases that match TRBD1. This CDR3 comprises 15 residues. The V and J ends lost 5 bases and 6 bases, in that order; junction bases with no gene match: 11. Germline CDR1 and CDR2: SGHRS and YFSETQ. The CDR3, as DNA: TGCGCCAGCAGTAAAGGACAGGGCGCCCTGGATACGCAGTATTTT. It is translated as CASSKGQGALDTQYF.

This chain joins TRBV7-2 and TRBJ1-4; 9 bases are a match to TRBD1. From germline, CDR1 is SGHTA and CDR2 FQGNSA. V lost 5 bases and J lost 4; bases outside the gene matches: 5. The CDR3 loop spans 15 amino acids. The CDR3 is CASSRTGGGNEKLFF. The CDR3 DNA follows: TGTGCCAGCAGCCGTACAGGGGGCGGTAATGAAAAACTGTTTTTT.

V usage is TRBV24-1 and J usage is TRBJ2-3; 9 bases agree with TRBD2. J lost 1 base, V lost 2 bases, and 6 bases had no gene match. Germline V lookup: CDR1 KGHDR, CDR2 SFDVKD. This CDR3 comprises 17 residues. This CDR3 is CATSDWWASGGTDTQYF. The CDR3 DNA reads as TGTGCCACCAGTGATTGGTGGGCTAGCGGGGGCACAGATACGCAGTATTTT.

This chain links TRBV9 with TRBJ1-2; possible D gene TRBD1, 6 bases. Trimming took off 3 bases at V and 6 bases at J, with 12 bases between the two ends. Germline assignment: CDR1 SGDLS and CDR2 YYNGEE. The CDR3 contains 13 residues. The CDR3 nucleotides are TGTGCCAGCAGCGCAGCGACAGGAAATGGCTACACCTTC. The encoded protein is CASSAATGNGYTF.

This sequence joins TRBV10-3 and TRBJ1-4, with D unclear. V lost 0 bases and J 1 base, leaving 12 bases between the germline ends. CDR3 length equals 17 residues. The V gene's germline CDR1 is ENHRY and CDR2 SYGVKD. The CDR3 DNA reads TGTGCCATCAGTGAGTCGGCTATAACGGGAACTAATGAAAAACTGTTTTTT. It translates to CAISESAITGTNEKLFF.

This clone came up once. This chain links TRBV30 with TRBJ1-6, with unresolved D. Looked up from germline, CDR1 is GTSNPN and CDR2 is SVGIG (reference sequence). The CDR3 has 13 amino acids. Trimming pared 2 bases from V and 7 bases from J, leaving 9 bases between. Written as DNA, the CDR3 is TGTGCCTGGAGTCCCCTAACCAATTCACCCCTCCACTTT. It codes for CAWSPLTNSPLHF.

The V call is TRBV3-1 (or the pseudogene TRBV3-2), the J call TRBJ1-3; TRBD1 is a possible D gene (6 bases). Trimming took off 3 bases at V and 0 bases at J, with 9 bases between the two ends. This CDR3 spans 15 amino acids. Germline values: CDR1 LGHDT, CDR2 YNNKEL (reference sequence). The CDR3 bases are TGTGCCAGCAGCCAGTACAGGGACTCTGGAAACACCATATATTTT. Its protein is CASSQYRDSGNTIYF.

This sequence joins TRBV27 and TRBJ2-3, with a weak D call TRBD2 (5 bases). V lost 3 bases to trimming and J lost 6 bases, with 19 bases between them. The CDR3 has 16 amino acids. Germline V gene sequence: CDR1 MNHEY, CDR2 SMNVEV (reference sequence). The CDR3 DNA reads as TGTGCCAGCAGTTTTTCCTCACCTCTAGCATCCGATACGCAGTATTTT. Translating gives CASSFSSPLASDTQYF.

The V and J genes are TRBV6-5 and TRBJ2-7; no reliable D call. Germline loops: CDR1 MNHEY, CDR2 SVGAGI. Trimming removed 4 bases from V and 2 bases from J, with 3 bases in between. The CDR3 sequence is 11 residues long. The CDR3 coding sequence is TGTGCCAGCAGTTCGGCCTACGAGCAGTACTTC. Translated: CASSSAYEQYF.

The chain uses TRBV19 and TRBJ2-1, with D perhaps TRBD1 (6 bases). CDR1 LNHDA and CDR2 SQIVND come from the germline V gene (reference sequence). Trimming removed 4 bases from V and 6 bases from J, with 7 bases in between. The CDR3 contains 12 residues. Here the CDR3 DNA reads TGTGCCAGTAGTAAAGGGGGCAATGAGCAGTTCTTC. Protein product: CASSKGGNEQFF.

V is TRBV28 and J is TRBJ2-2; TRBD1 agrees at 8 bases. With V trimmed by 6 bases and J by 3 bases, 9 bases remained unmatched. CDR3 length: 16 amino acids. Germline CDR1 reads MDHEN; CDR2 reads SYDVKM. CDR3: CASSFLGRGHTGELFF. The CDR3 DNA is TGTGCCAGCAGCTTTCTGGGCAGGGGGCACACCGGGGAGCTGTTTTTT.

The chain carries TRBV6-2 or TRBV6-3 and TRBJ1-6, with 8 nucleotides matching TRBD1. Germline CDR1 reads MNHEY; CDR2 reads SVGEGT. The CDR3 loop spans 14 amino acids. The junction had 7 bases not matched to a gene; V was cut back by 6 bases and J by 9 bases. CDR3 region: CASSPQGEGSPLHF. The CDR3 DNA is TGTGCCAGCAGCCCACAGGGGGAAGGTTCACCCCTCCACTTT.